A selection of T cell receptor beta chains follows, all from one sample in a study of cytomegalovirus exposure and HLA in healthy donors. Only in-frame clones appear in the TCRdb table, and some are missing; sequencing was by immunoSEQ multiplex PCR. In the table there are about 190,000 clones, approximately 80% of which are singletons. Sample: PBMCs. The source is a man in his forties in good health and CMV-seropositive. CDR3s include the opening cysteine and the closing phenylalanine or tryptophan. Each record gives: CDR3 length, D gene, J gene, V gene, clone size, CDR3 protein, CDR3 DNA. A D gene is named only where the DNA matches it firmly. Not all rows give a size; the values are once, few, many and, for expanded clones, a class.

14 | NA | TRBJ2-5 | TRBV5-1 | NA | CASSPSGQQETQYF | TGCGCCAGCAGCCCGTCCGGACAGCAAGAGACCCAGTACTTC
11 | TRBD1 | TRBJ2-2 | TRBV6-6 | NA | CATRGHGELFF | TGTGCCACGAGGGGGCACGGGGAGCTGTTTTTT
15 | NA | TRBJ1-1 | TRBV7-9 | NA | CASSFWTSGDTEAFF | TGTGCCAGCAGCTTCTGGACATCAGGGGACACTGAAGCTTTCTTT
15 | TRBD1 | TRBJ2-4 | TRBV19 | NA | CASSGGQGGKNIQYF | TGTGCCAGTAGTGGGGGACAGGGGGGAAAAAACATTCAGTACTTC
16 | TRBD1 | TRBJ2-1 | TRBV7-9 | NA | CASSYRQGPRDNEQFF | TGTGCCAGCAGCTACCGACAGGGGCCCCGGGACAATGAGCAGTTCTTC
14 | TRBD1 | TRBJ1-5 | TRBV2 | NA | CASSSRTGYQPQHF | TGTGCCAGCAGTTCTAGGACAGGTTATCAGCCCCAGCATTTT
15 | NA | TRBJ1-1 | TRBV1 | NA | CTSSRAPGQTDEAFF | TGCACCAGCAGCCGAGCACCCGGACAGACCGACGAAGCTTTCTTT
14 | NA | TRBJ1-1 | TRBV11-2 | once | CASSFAHVNTEAFF | TGTGCCAGCAGCTTTGCACATGTGAACACTGAAGCTTTCTTT
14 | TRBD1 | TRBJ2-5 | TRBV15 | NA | CATSRDRGQETQYF | TGTGCCACCAGCCGGGACAGGGGCCAAGAGACCCAGTACTTC
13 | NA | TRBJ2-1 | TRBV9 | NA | CASSALVSNEQFF | TGTGCCAGCAGCGCCCTAGTCTCCAATGAGCAGTTCTTC
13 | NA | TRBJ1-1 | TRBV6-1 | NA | CASSGQMNTEAFF | TGTGCCAGCAGTGGTCAAATGAACACTGAAGCTTTCTTT
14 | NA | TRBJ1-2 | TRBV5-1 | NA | CASSGQSSEYGYTF | TGCGCCAGCAGCGGACAGTCCTCCGAATATGGCTACACCTTC
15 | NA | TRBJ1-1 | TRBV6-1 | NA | CASSEAGAGNTEAFF | TGTGCCAGCAGTGAAGCGGGGGCAGGGAACACTGAAGCTTTCTTT
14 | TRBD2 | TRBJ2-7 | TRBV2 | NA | CASSQGLAGREQYF | TGTGCCAGCAGTCAAGGACTAGCGGGACGCGAGCAGTACTTC
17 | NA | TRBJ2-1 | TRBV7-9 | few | CASSSPRVYHSYNEQFF | TGTGCCAGCAGCTCCCCGAGAGTATATCACTCCTACAATGAGCAGTTCTTC
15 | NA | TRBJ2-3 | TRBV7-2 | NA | CASSLGVSGTDTQYF | TGTGCCAGCAGCTTAGGGGTGTCAGGGACAGATACGCAGTATTTT
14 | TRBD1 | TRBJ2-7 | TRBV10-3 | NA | CAISDKGQTYEQYF | TGTGCCATCAGTGATAAGGGACAGACCTACGAGCAGTACTTC
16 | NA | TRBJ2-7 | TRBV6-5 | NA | CASSYLLGVGAHEQYF | TGTGCCAGCAGTTACTTATTAGGGGTTGGGGCCCACGAGCAGTACTTC
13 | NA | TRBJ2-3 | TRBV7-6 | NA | CASGADPTDTQYF | TGTGCCAGCGGGGCAGATCCCACAGATACGCAGTATTTT
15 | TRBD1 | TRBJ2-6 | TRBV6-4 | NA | CASRQGDSGANVLTF | TGTGCCAGCAGACAGGGGGACTCTGGGGCCAACGTCCTGACTTTC
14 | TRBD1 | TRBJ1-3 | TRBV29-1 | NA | CSVDMTGAGNTIYF | TGCAGCGTTGACATGACAGGGGCGGGAAACACCATATATTTT
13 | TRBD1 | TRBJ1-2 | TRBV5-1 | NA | CASSGQVENGYTF | TGCGCCAGCAGCGGACAGGTTGAAAATGGCTACACCTTC
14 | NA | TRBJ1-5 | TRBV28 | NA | CASSLLGRRQPQHF | TGTGCCAGCAGTTTATTGGGTAGGAGGCAGCCCCAGCATTTT
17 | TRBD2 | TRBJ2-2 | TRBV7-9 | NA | CASSLNPLAGNTGELFF | TGTGCCAGCAGCCTAAACCCGCTAGCGGGGAACACCGGGGAGCTGTTTTTT
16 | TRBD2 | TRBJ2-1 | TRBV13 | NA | CASSPSGLAVYNEQFF | TGTGCCAGCAGCCCTAGCGGACTAGCGGTCTACAATGAGCAGTTCTTC
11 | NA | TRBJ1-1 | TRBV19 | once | CASSRRSEAFF | TGTGCCAGTAGCCGGAGGTCTGAAGCTTTCTTT
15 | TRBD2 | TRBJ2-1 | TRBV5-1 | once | CASSAGTSGYNEQFF | TGCGCCAGCAGCGCGGGGACTAGCGGCTACAATGAGCAGTTCTTC
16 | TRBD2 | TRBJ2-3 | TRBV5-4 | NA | CASSLVLTGGADTQYF | TGTGCCAGCAGCTTGGTGTTGACGGGGGGGGCAGATACGCAGTATTTT
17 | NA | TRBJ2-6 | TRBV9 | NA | CASSVGAGYSGANVLTF | TGTGCCAGCAGCGTAGGGGCAGGGTACTCTGGGGCCAACGTCCTGACTTTC
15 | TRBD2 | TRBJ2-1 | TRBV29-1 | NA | CSVAAGGLGANEQFF | TGCAGCGTTGCGGCGGGGGGGCTTGGGGCCAATGAGCAGTTCTTC
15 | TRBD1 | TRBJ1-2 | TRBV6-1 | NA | CASSPDRGSGYGYTF | TGTGCCAGCAGTCCCGACAGGGGATCGGGCTATGGCTACACCTTC
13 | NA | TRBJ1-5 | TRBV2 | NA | CASCRGGNQPQHF | TGTGCCAGCTGCCGAGGGGGAAATCAGCCCCAGCATTTT
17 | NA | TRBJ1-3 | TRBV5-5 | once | CASSDHFQRAAGNTIYF | TGTGCCAGCAGCGACCACTTTCAGAGGGCGGCTGGAAACACCATATATTTT
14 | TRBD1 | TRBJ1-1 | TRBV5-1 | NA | CASSQGGGNTEAFF | TGCGCCAGCAGCCAGGGGGGTGGGAACACTGAAGCTTTCTTT
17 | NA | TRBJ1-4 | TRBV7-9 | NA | CSSSPKMTGPTNEKLFF | TGTTCCAGCAGCCCGAAGATGACAGGTCCAACTAATGAAAAACTGTTTTTT
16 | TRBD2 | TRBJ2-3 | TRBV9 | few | CASSVVGGGSTDTQYF | TGTGCCAGCAGCGTAGTAGGCGGGGGGTCCACAGATACGCAGTATTTT
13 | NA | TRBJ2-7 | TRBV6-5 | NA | CASRRQSSYEQYF | TGTGCCAGCAGGCGACAGAGCTCCTACGAGCAGTACTTC
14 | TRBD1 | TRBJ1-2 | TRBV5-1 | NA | CASSLQGARNGYTF | TGCGCCAGCAGCTTACAGGGGGCACGTAATGGCTACACCTTC
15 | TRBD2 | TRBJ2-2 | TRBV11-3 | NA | CASSLGGGRKGELFF | TGTGCCAGCAGCTTAGGAGGCGGGAGGAAGGGGGAGCTGTTTTTT
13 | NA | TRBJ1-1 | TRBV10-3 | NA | CAISGGMNTEAFF | TGTGCCATCAGTGGGGGCATGAACACTGAAGCTTTCTTT
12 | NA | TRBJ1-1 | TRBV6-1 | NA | CASSQGNTEAFF | TGTGCCAGCTCGCAGGGTAACACTGAAGCTTTCTTT
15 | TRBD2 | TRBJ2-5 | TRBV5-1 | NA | CASSWGVAGQETQYF | TGCGCCAGCAGCTGGGGGGTAGCGGGGCAAGAGACCCAGTACTTC
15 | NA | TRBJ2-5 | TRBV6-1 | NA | CASSEFGGGQETQYF | TGTGCCAGCAGTGAATTTGGCGGGGGCCAGGAGACCCAGTACTTC
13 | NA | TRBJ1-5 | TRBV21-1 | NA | CANSRGGNQPQHF | TGTGCCAACTCTCGGGGTGGCAATCAGCCCCAGCATTTT